The rows below give T cell receptor beta chains drawn from one sample of a study of glioma-infiltrating T cells after dendritic cell vaccination. Sequencing was performed with immunoSEQ multiplex PCR; in TCRdb, only in-frame clones are kept and a portion is missing. The profile covers tens of thousands of clones, with roughly 84% appearing a single time and approximately 2.1% taken by the ten largest. Specimen: blood, collected after dendritic cell vaccination. The origin of the receptors is a human donor with glioblastoma. The CDR3 runs from the conserved cysteine through the conserved F or W. Each record gives: J gene, clone size, D gene, V gene, CDR3 DNA, CDR3 protein. D genes are given only for firm matches. Clone sizes are given selectively: once, few, many, or a class where the clone is expanded.

TRBJ1-5,NA,TRBD1,TRBV4-1,TGCGCCAGCAGCCAAGATGGAGGGACAGGGCTGGGTCAGCCCCAGCATTTT,CASSQDGGTGLGQPQHF
TRBJ2-7,NA,NA,TRBV5-1,TGCGCCAGCAGCTTGGAAACCGGGTCCTCCTACGAGCAGTACTTC,CASSLETGSSYEQYF
TRBJ1-1,few,TRBD1,TRBV7-2,TGTGCCAGCAGCCGGATGACAGGGGTGAACACTGAAGCTTTCTTT,CASSRMTGVNTEAFF
TRBJ2-1,NA,NA,TRBV7-3,TGTGCCAGCAGCCCTCCCGGGACCGCGGAGGGGACTGAGCAGTTCTTC,CASSPPGTAEGTEQFF
TRBJ2-4,NA,TRBD1,TRBV14,TGTGCCAGCAGCCAATTGGGACAGGGGATGGGAAACATTCAGTACTTC,CASSQLGQGMGNIQYF
TRBJ1-4,NA,TRBD1,TRBV6-1,TGTGCCAGCAGTGAATCTTTTGGGACAGGCGATAATGAAAAACTGTTTTTT,CASSESFGTGDNEKLFF
TRBJ2-5,NA,TRBD2,TRBV19,TGTGCCAGTAGTATAGTGGGAGGGGAGACCCAGTACTTC,CASSIVGGETQYF
TRBJ2-7,NA,TRBD1,TRBV11-3,TGTGCCAGCAGCTTAGATAAGGGGGCCAGCGTCTCCTACGAGCAGTACTTC,CASSLDKGASVSYEQYF
TRBJ1-1,NA,NA,TRBV7-9,TGTGCCAGCAGCTTAGGAGATGTCATCTATTCGAACACTGAAGCTTTCTTT,CASSLGDVIYSNTEAFF
TRBJ1-1,NA,NA,TRBV29-1,TGCAGCGTTGAAGGCCCATTTCGAGGTGGCACTGAAGCTTTCTTT,CSVEGPFRGGTEAFF
TRBJ2-7,NA,NA,TRBV6-1,TGTGCCAGCAAAGGGGGGGACTCCTACGAGCAGTACTTC,CASKGGDSYEQYF
TRBJ1-1,NA,NA,TRBV9,TGTGCCAGCAGCCCCAGGGGCATGAACACTGAAGCTTTCTTT,CASSPRGMNTEAFF
TRBJ2-2,once,NA,TRBV9,TGTACCAGCAGCGTAGATCCAGGGAACACCGGGGAGCTGTTTTTT,CTSSVDPGNTGELFF
TRBJ2-7,many,TRBD1,TRBV5-3,TGTGCCAGAAGCCCTGGACAGGGCCTGCCCTACGAGCAGTACTTC,CARSPGQGLPYEQYF
TRBJ1-1,NA,TRBD1,TRBV10-3,TGTGCCATACAACAGGACCAGGGGGTGGAAGCTTTCTTT,CAIQQDQGVEAFF
TRBJ1-5,NA,TRBD1,TRBV4-1,TGCGCCAGCAGGGACGACAGACAGGGCGGATGGAGCAATCAGCCCCAGCATTTT,CASRDDRQGGWSNQPQHF
TRBJ2-7,NA,NA,TRBV5-8,TGTGCCAGCAGCTTGGCCGGGACATTCTACGAGCAGTACTTC,CASSLAGTFYEQYF
TRBJ2-7,NA,TRBD1,TRBV11-2,TGTGCCAGCAGCAGGGGACAGGGGACCTACGAGCAGTACTTC,CASSRGQGTYEQYF
TRBJ2-1,NA,TRBD1,TRBV29-1,TGCAGCGACCGGGACAGGGGGTACGATGAGCAGTTCTTC,CSDRDRGYDEQFF
TRBJ2-7,NA,NA,TRBV2,TGTGCCAGCCAAGTGGACTCGAAATCCAACGAGCAGTACTTC,CASQVDSKSNEQYF
TRBJ1-6,NA,TRBD1,TRBV6-4,TGTGCCAGCAGTCAACGGACAGGGGTCTTTAATTCACCCCTCCACTTT,CASSQRTGVFNSPLHF
TRBJ2-1,NA,TRBD2,TRBV11-2,TGTGCCAGCAGCTACGACATAGCGGGAGGGGAGCAGTTCTTC,CASSYDIAGGEQFF
TRBJ2-5,NA,NA,TRBV28,TGTGCCAGCAGTTCCACAGGGGCCCCTCGGGAGCAGTACTTC,CASSSTGAPREQYF
TRBJ2-5,NA,NA,TRBV5-6,TGTGCCAGCAGAGGGCAGGGCCGTCAAGAGACCCAGTACTTC,CASRGQGRQETQYF
TRBJ2-7,NA,TRBD1,TRBV6-6,TGTGCCAGCAGTTACAGGGGACAGGGGAACTCCTACGAGCAGTACTTC,CASSYRGQGNSYEQYF
TRBJ1-5,NA,TRBD1,TRBV27,TGTGCCAGCAGGAGTGACAGGGGGCGACAGCCCCAGCATTTT,CASRSDRGRQPQHF
TRBJ2-2,NA,NA,TRBV5-4,TGTGCCAGCAGCCCCGGGACTCAGACCGGGGAGCTGTTTTTT,CASSPGTQTGELFF
TRBJ1-5,NA,TRBD1,TRBV9,TGTGCCAGCAGCCCGGGGACAGGGAATAGCAATCAGCCCCAGCATTTT,CASSPGTGNSNQPQHF
TRBJ1-4,few,NA,TRBV27,TGTGCCGACCATTTACCGGGACAAGAAGAAAAACTGTTTTTT,CADHLPGQEEKLFF
TRBJ2-5,NA,TRBD2,TRBV5-4,TGTGCCAGCAGCTTGTCCCCTGCGAGCGGGGGTGGGGAGACCCAGTACTTC,CASSLSPASGGGETQYF
TRBJ1-5,NA,NA,TRBV6-1,TGTGCCAGCAGTGTCGGGGTGGATCAGCCCCAGCATTTT,CASSVGVDQPQHF
TRBJ2-7,NA,NA,TRBV5-4,TGTGCCAGCAGCTTGACTCCAGGGGTAAGGTACGAGCAGTACTTC,CASSLTPGVRYEQYF
TRBJ2-1,NA,NA,TRBV5-4,TGTGCCCCAGGGGGGCCTAACAATGAGCAGTTCTTC,CAPGGPNNEQFF
TRBJ1-2,NA,NA,TRBV20-1,TGCAGTGCTAACAGGGTCGCGGGCTACACCTTC,CSANRVAGYTF
TRBJ2-7,NA,NA,TRBV5-1,TGCGCCAGCAGCTCAACGGCCACCGGGACATTTACCTACGAGCAGTACTTC,CASSSTATGTFTYEQYF
TRBJ2-5,NA,TRBD2,TRBV9,TGTGCCAGCAGTACTACCAGCGGGGGTGAGACCCAGTACTTC,CASSTTSGGETQYF
TRBJ1-2,NA,NA,TRBV11-3,TGTGCCAGCAGCCCCCGAGGGCCTGGCTACACCTTC,CASSPRGPGYTF
TRBJ2-7,NA,NA,TRBV7-9,TGTGCCAGCAGCTTCGGTCCCCCCTACGAGCAGTACTTC,CASSFGPPYEQYF
TRBJ1-2,NA,NA,TRBV4-1,TGCGCCAGCAGCCCGTCTGGGGCCACCTCTAACTATGGCTACACCTTC,CASSPSGATSNYGYTF
TRBJ2-7,NA,TRBD2,TRBV7-9,TGTGCCAGCACCCTTTTTGTGCGGGAGGGCCGCGACGAGCAGTACTTC,CASTLFVREGRDEQYF
TRBJ2-1,NA,TRBD2,TRBV5-4,TGTGCCAGCAGCTTATTTAGCGGGACCTCCTACAATGAGCAGTTCTTC,CASSLFSGTSYNEQFF
TRBJ2-7,few,TRBD2,TRBV10-1,TGCGCCAGCAGTCCGGGACTAGCGGGAGGGCGCCTGCAGAACTACGAGCAGTACTTC,CASSPGLAGGRLQNYEQYF
TRBJ1-1,NA,NA,TRBV5-1,TGCGCCAGCAGCGTACTCGGCCTAGGGAACACTGAAGCTTTCTTT,CASSVLGLGNTEAFF
TRBJ2-7,NA,TRBD2,TRBV6-1,TGTGCCAGCAGTCCCTGGCTAGCGGGAACCGACGAGCAGTACTTC,CASSPWLAGTDEQYF
TRBJ1-2,NA,TRBD1,TRBV6-1,TGTGCCAGCAATCGACAGGGGCTGAATGGCTACACCTTC,CASNRQGLNGYTF
TRBJ1-1,NA,NA,TRBV25-1,TGTGCCAGCGGCCCCCGGGGTACTGAAGCTTTCTTT,CASGPRGTEAFF
TRBJ2-1,NA,TRBD2,TRBV12-5,TGTGCTAGTGGTTTGACCTCCGGGACTAGCGGGGGTGAGCAGTTCTTC,CASGLTSGTSGGEQFF
TRBJ2-2,NA,TRBD2,TRBV4-2,TGTGCCAGCAGCTCTCGGACTAGCGCACGCACCGGGGAGCTGTTTTTT,CASSSRTSARTGELFF
TRBJ2-7,once,NA,TRBV18,TGTGCCAGCTCACCGAATCCCAGACACTACGAGCAGTACTTC,CASSPNPRHYEQYF
TRBJ1-2,NA,NA,TRBV5-1,TGCGCCAGCAGCTTGGCCGTCAGCGTTAACTATGGCTACACCTTC,CASSLAVSVNYGYTF